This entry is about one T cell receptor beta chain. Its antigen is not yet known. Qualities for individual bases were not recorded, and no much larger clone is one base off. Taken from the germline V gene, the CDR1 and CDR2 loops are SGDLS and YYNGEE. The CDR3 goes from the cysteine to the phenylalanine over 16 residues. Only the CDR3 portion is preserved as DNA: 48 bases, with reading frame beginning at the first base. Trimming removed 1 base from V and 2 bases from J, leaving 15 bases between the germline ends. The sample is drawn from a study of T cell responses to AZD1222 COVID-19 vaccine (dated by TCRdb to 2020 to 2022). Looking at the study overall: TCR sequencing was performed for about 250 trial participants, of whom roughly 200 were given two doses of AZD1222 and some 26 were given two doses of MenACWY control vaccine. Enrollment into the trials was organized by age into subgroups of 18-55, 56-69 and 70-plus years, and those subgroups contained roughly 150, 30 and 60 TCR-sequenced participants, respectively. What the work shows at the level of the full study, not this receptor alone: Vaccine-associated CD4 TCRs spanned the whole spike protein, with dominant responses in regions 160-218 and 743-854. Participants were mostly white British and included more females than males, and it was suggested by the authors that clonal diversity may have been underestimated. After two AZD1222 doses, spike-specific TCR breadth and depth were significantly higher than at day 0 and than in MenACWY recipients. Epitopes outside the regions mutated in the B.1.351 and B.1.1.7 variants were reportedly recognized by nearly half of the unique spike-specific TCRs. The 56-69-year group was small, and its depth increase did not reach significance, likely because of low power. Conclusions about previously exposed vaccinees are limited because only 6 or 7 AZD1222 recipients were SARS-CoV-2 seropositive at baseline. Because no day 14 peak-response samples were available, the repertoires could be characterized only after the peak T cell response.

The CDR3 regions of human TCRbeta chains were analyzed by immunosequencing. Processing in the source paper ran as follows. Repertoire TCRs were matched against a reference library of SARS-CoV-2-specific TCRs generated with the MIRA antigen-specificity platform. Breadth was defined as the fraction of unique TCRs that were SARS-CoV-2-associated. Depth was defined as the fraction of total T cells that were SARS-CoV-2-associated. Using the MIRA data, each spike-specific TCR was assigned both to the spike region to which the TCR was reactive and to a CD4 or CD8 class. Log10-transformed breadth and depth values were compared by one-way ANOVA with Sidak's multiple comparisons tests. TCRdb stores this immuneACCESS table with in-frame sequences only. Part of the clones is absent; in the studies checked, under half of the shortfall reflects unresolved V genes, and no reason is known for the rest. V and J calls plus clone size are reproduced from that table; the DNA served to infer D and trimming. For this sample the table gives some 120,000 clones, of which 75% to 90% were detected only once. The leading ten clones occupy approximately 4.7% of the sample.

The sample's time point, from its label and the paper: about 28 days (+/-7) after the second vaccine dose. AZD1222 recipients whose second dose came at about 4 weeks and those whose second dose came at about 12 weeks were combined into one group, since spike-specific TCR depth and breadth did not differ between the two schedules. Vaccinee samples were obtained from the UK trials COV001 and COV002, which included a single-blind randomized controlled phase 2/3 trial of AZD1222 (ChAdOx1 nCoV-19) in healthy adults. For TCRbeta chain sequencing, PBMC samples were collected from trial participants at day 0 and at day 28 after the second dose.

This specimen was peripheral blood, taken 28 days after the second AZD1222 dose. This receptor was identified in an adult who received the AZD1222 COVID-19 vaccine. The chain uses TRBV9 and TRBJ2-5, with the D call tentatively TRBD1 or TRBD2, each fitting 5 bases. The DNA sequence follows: TGTGCCAGCAGCGTACTGGGCTGGGGGAAACAAGAGACCCAGTACTTC. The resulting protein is CASSVLGWGKQETQYF.